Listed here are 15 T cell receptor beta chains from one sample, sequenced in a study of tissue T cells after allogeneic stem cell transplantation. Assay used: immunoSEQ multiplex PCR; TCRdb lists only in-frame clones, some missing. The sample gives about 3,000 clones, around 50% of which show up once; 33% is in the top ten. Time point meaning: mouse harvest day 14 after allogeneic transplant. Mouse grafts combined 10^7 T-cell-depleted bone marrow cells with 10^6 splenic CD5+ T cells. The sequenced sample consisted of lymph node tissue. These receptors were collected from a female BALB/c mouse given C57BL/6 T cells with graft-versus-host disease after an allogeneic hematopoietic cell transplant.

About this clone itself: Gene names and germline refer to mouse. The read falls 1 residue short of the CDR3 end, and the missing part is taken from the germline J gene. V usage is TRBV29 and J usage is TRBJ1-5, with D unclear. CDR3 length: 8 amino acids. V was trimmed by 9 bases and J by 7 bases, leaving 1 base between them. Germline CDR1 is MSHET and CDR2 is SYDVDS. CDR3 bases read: TGTGCTAGACAGGCTCCGCTT. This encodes CARQAPL. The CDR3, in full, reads CARQAPLF.

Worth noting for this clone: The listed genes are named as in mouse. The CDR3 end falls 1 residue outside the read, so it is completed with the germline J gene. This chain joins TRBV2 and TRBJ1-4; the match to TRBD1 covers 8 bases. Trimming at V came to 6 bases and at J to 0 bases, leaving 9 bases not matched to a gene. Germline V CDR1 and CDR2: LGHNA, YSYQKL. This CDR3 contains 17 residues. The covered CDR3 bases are TGTGCCAGCAGAGAGACCGGGACAGGATTTTCCAACGAAAGATTATTT. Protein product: CASRETGTGFSNERLF. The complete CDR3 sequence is CASRETGTGFSNERLFF.

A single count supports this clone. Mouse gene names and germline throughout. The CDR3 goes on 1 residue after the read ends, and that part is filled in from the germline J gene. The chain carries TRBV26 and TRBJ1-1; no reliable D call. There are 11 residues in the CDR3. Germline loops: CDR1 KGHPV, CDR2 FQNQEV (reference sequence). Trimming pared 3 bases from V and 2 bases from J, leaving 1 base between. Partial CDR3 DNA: TGTGCCAGCAGTCTCAACACAGAAGTCTTC. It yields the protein CASSLNTEVF. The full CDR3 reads CASSLNTEVFF. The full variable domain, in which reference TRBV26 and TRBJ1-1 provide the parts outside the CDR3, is NSKVIQTPRYLVKGQGQKAKMRCIPEKGHPVVFWYQQNKNNEFKFLINFQNQEVLQQIDMTEKRFSAECPSNSPCSLEIQSSEAGDSALYLCASSLNTEVFFGKGTRLTVV.

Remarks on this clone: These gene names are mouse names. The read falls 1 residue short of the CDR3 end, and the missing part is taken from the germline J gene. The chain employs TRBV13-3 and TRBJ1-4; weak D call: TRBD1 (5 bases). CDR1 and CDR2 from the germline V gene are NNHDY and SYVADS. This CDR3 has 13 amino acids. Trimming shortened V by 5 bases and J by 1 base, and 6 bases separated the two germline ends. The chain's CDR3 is CASRGPSNERLFF. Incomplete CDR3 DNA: TGTGCCAGCAGGGGGCCTTCCAACGAAAGATTATTT.

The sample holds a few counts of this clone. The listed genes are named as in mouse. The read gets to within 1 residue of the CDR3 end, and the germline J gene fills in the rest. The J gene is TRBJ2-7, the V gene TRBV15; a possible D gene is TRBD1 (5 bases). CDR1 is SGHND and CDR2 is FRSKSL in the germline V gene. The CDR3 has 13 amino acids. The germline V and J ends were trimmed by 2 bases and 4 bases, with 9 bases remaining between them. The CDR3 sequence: CASSLQGPYEQYF. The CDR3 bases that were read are TGTGCCAGCAGTTTACAGGGCCCTTATGAACAGTAC.

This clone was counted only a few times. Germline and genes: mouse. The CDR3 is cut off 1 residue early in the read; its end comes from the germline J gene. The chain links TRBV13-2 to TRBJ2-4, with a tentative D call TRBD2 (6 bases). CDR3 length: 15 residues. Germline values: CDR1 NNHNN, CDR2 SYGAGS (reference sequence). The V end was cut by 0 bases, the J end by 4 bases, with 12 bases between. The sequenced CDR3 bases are TGTGCCAGCGGTGATGGAAGCTGGGGAGAAAACACCTTGTAC. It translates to CASGDGSWGENTLY. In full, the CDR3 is CASGDGSWGENTLYF.

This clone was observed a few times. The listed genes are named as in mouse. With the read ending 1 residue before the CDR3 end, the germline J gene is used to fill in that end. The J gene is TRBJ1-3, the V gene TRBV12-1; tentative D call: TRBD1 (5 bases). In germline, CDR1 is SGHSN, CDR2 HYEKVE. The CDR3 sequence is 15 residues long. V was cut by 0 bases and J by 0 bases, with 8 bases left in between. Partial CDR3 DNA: TGTGCCAGCTCTCTCGGACAAAATTCTGGAAATACGCTCTAT. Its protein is CASSLGQNSGNTLY. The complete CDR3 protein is CASSLGQNSGNTLYF.

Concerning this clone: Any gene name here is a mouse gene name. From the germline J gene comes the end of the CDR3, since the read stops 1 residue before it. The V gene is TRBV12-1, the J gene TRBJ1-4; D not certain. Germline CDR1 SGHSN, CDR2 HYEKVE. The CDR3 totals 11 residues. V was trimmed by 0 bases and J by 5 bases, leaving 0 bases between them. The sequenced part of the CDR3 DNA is TGTGCCAGCTCTCTCAACGAAAGATTATTT. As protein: CASSLNERLF. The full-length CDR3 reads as CASSLNERLFF.

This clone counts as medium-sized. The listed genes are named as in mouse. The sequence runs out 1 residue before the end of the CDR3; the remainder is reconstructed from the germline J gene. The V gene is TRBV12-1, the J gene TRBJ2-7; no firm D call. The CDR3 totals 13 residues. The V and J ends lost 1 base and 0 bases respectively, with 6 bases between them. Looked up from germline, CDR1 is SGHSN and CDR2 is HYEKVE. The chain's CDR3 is CASSLPSSYEQYF. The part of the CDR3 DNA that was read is TGTGCCAGCTCTCTGCCGAGCTCCTATGAACAGTAC.

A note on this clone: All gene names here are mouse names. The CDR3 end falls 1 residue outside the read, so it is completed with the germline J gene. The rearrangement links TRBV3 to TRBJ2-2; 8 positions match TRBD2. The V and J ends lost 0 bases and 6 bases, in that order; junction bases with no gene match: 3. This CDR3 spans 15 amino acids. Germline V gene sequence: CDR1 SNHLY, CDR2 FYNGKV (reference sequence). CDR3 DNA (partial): TGTGCCAGCAGCTTAGCGCTGGGGGGTGCCGGGCAGCTCTAC. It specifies CASSLALGGAGQLY. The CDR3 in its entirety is CASSLALGGAGQLYF.

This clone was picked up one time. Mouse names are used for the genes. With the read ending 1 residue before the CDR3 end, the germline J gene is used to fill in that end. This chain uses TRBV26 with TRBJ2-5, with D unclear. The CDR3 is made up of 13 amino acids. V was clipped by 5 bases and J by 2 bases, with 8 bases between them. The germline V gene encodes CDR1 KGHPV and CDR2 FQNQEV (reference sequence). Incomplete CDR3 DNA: TGTGCCAGCAGTACCGGGAGCCAAGACACCCAGTAC. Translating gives CASSTGSQDTQY. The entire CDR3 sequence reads CASSTGSQDTQYF.

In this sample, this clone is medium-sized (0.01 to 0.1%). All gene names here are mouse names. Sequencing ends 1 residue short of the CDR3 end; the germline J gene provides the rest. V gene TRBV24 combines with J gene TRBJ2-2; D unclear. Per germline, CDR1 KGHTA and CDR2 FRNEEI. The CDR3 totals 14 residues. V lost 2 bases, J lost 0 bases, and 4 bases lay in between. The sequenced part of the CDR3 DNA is TGTGCCAGCAGTCTGACTGCAAACACCGGGCAGCTCTAC. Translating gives CASSLTANTGQLY. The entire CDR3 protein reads CASSLTANTGQLYF.

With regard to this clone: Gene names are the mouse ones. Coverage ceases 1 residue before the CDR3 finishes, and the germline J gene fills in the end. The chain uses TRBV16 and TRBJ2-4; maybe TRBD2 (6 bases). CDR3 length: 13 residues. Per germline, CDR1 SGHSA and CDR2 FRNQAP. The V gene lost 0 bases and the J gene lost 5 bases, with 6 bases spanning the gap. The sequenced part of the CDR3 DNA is TGTGCAAGCAGCTTAGATGGGGGAAACACCTTGTAC. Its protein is CASSLDGGNTLY. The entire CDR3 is CASSLDGGNTLYF.

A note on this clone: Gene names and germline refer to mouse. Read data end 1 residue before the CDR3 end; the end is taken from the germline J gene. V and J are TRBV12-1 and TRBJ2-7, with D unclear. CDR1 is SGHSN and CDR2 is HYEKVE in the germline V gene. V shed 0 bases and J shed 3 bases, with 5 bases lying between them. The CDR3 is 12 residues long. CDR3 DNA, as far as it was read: TGTGCCAGCTCTCTCGCCAACTATGAACAGTAC. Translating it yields CASSLANYEQY. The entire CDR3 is CASSLANYEQYF.

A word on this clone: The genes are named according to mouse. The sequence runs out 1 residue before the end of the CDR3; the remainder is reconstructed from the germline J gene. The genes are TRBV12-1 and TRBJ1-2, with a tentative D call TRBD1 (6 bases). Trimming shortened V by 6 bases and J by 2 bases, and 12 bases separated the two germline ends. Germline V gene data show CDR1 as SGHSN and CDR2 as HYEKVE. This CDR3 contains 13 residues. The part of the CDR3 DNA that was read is TGTGCCAGCAGCTCTACAGGGAACTCCGACTACACC. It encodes CASSSTGNSDYT. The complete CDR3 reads CASSSTGNSDYTF.